The sequence of this T cell receptor beta chain was determined in a study of T cells in Graves' hyperthyroidism and ophthalmopathy. This clonotype was seen more than once but under ten times. Ophthalmopathy patients had Clinical Activity Score at least 3, NOSPECS grade at least 4, duration under 3 months. Researchers amplified the TCR beta CDR3 regions from RNA transcripts. TCR CDR3 underwent first-round RT-PCR with the HTBI primer set. TCRdb re-derived calls from the multiplex PCR reads in MiXCR, one entry per CDR3 protein. The repertoire includes about 600,000 distinct CDR3 sequences, approximately 15% of them detected once, and less than 9% sits in the top ten. The sequence was obtained from a woman aged 18-29 years with Graves' ophthalmopathy. Sequencing was performed on blood.

The CDR3 spells CASSLWLAGGDEQFF. In DNA form, the CDR3 reads TGTGCCAGCAGCTTATGGCTAGCGGGAGGAGATGAGCAGTTCTTC. J is TRBJ2-1 and V is TRBV7-3; 11 bases fit TRBD2. Germline V gene data show CDR1 as SGHTA and CDR2 as FQGTGA. V shed 2 bases and J 8 bases; nucleotides not matched to a gene: 5. This CDR3 is 15 amino acids long.